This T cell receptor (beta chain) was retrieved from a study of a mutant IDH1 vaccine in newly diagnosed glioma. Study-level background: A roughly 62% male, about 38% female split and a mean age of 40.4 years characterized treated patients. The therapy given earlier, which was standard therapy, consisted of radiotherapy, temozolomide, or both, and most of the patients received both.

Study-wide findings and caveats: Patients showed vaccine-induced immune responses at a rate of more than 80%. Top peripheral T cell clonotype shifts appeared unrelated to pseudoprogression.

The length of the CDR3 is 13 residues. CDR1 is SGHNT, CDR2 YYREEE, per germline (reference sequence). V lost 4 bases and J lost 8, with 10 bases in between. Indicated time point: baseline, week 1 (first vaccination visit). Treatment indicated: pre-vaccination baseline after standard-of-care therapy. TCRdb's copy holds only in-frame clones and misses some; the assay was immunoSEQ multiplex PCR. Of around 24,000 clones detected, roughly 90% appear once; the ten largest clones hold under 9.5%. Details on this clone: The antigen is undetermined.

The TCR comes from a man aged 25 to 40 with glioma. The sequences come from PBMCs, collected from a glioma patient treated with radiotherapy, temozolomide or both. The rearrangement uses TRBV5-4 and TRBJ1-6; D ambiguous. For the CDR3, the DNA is TGTGCCAGCAGCATAGATGGGGATTCACCCCTCCACTTT. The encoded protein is CASSIDGDSPLHF. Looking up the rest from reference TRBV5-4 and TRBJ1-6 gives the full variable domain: ETGVTQSPTHLIKTRGQQVTLRCSSQSGHNTVSWYQQALGQGPQFIFQYYREEENGRGNFPPRFSGLQFPNYSSELNVNALELDDSALYLCASSIDGDSPLHFGNGTRLTVT.